Presented here are 30 T cell receptor beta chains from one specimen sequenced in a study of T cells in Graves' hyperthyroidism and ophthalmopathy. Amplified TCR beta CDR3 regions derived from RNA transcripts. RT-PCR in the first round (using the HTBI primer set) targeted the TCR CDR3. TCRdb reprocessed the multiplex PCR reads with MiXCR, giving one entry per CDR3 protein. This table holds fewer than 650,000 distinct CDR3 sequences, about 14% found once. Source material: blood. These receptors originate from a woman aged 25 to 39 with Graves' hyperthyroidism that later progressed to Graves' ophthalmopathy.

This clonotype was detected ten times or more. The chain uses TRBV24-1 and TRBJ2-1, with 13 bases matching TRBD2. Germline-derived CDR1 and CDR2 are KGHDR and SFDVKD. This CDR3 is 16 amino acids long. Trimming took 5 bases from V and 4 from J; bases not matched to a gene: 4. The CDR3 DNA follows: TGTGCCACCAGTGGCGGGACTAGCGGGGTATACAATGAGCAGTTCTTC. Protein product: CATSGGTSGVYNEQFF.

CDR3 protein: CSAGGPMAYEQYF. In nucleotides, the CDR3 is TGCAGTGCCGGAGGGCCCATGGCCTACGAGCAGTACTTC. V usage is TRBV20-1 and J usage is TRBJ2-7; the D gene is possibly TRBD2 (6 bases). The CDR3 runs 13 residues. Trimming took 6 bases from V and 2 from J, leaving 14 bases between them. CDR1 is DFQATT, CDR2 SNEGSKA, per germline (reference sequence).

This clonotype has at least ten counts. This chain links TRBV5-1 with TRBJ1-5; weak D call: TRBD1 (6 bases). Germline values: CDR1 SGHRS, CDR2 YFSETQ. The CDR3 sequence is 15 residues long. Trimming stripped 0 bases from V and 7 bases from J, with 14 bases between. CDR3 in amino acids: CASSLAPGAEQPQHF. CDR3 DNA: TGCGCCAGCAGCTTGGCCCCGGGGGCTGAACAGCCCCAGCATTTT.

This clonotype was counted many times. V and J are TRBV12-3 or TRBV12-4 and TRBJ2-5; 7 bases match TRBD2. The V segment lost 7 bases and the J segment 5 bases; nucleotides outside the gene matches: 10. The CDR3 is 14 amino acids. The chain's CDR3 is CASNPAGVLETQYF. Here the CDR3 DNA reads TGTGCCAGCAACCCGGCGGGGGTTTTGGAGACCCAGTACTTC.

This clonotype has a count of ten or more. The chain's CDR3 is CASSEGWGQSSYEQYF. In DNA, the CDR3 is TGTGCCAGCAGTGAGGGATGGGGACAGAGCTCCTACGAGCAGTACTTC. The rearrangement joins TRBV12-3 or TRBV12-4 to TRBJ2-7; 7 positions agree with TRBD1. The length of the CDR3 is 16 residues. The V and J ends lost 5 bases and 0 bases, in that order; junction bases with no gene match: 10.

The chain carries TRBV12-3 or TRBV12-4 and TRBJ1-2; no definite D call. V was trimmed by 7 bases and J by 8 bases, leaving 11 bases between them. The CDR3 is 11 residues long. Here the CDR3 DNA reads TGTGCCAGCACTCCGGGGTGGGGCTACACCTTC. Its protein product is CASTPGWGYTF.

The rearrangement uses TRBV6-6 and TRBJ2-7; D remains unclear. Trimming took 2 bases from V and 6 from J, leaving 11 bases between them. Looked up from germline, CDR1 is MNHNY and CDR2 is SVGAGI (reference sequence). The CDR3 consists of 13 residues. The CDR3 here is CASSYDGDSEQYF. The CDR3 region has the DNA TGTGCCAGCAGTTACGACGGTGATTCCGAGCAGTACTTC.

A note on this clonotype: This likely stems from a read error, as it lies one base from a far larger clone. The J gene is TRBJ1-1, the V gene TRBV3-1; D is ambiguous. Trimming removed 3 bases at V and 0 bases at J, with 2 bases between. The CDR3 is 12 residues long. Germline V CDR1 and CDR2: LGHDT, YNNKEL (reference sequence). The CDR3 is CASSHMNTEAFF. For the CDR3, the DNA is TGTGCCAGCAGCCACATGAACACTGAAGCTTTCTTT.

This sequence joins TRBV3-1 and TRBJ2-2; 13 bases are shared with TRBD2. V shed 6 bases and J 4 bases; nucleotides not matched to a gene: 8. The CDR3 has 17 amino acids. Germline V gene sequence: CDR1 LGHDT, CDR2 YNNKEL (reference sequence). CDR3 in DNA: TGTGCCAGCAGTTTAGGGACTAGCGGGATGGTCACCGGGGAGCTGTTTTTT. Its protein product is CASSLGTSGMVTGELFF. The full variable domain, completed using reference TRBV3-1 and TRBJ2-2, is DTAVSQTPKYLVTQMGNDKSIKCEQNLGHDTMYWYKQDSKKFLKIMFSYNNKELIINETVPNRFSPKSPDKAHLNLHINSLELGDSAVYFCASSLGTSGMVTGELFFGEGSRLTVL.

This clonotype showed up many times. This chain joins TRBV6-2 or TRBV6-3 and TRBJ2-7; TRBD2 aligns across 13 bases. Trimming at V came to 6 bases and at J to 5 bases, leaving 10 bases not matched to a gene. Looked up from germline, CDR1 is MNHEY and CDR2 is SVGEGT. The CDR3 has 16 amino acids. The CDR3 DNA follows: TGTGCCAGCAGACCGAGGACTAGCGGGAGTAAAGACGAGCAGTACTTC. This translates into CASRPRTSGSKDEQYF.

The chain employs TRBV5-1 and TRBJ1-2; perhaps TRBD1 as D (5 bases). This CDR3 has 15 residues. Between the trimmed V and J ends, which lost 0 bases and 3 bases, there was a span of 12 bases. The germline gives CDR1 SGHRS, CDR2 YFSETQ. The CDR3 nucleotides read TGCGCCAGCAGCTTGGGGGCAGGGCTCTACTATGGCTACACCTTC. As protein: CASSLGAGLYYGYTF.

This clonotype was counted at least ten times. The gene calls are TRBV10-3 and TRBJ2-2, with a tentative D call TRBD2 (5 bases). The CDR3 has 16 amino acids. Germline V CDR1 and CDR2: ENHRY, SYGVKD. V shed 6 bases and J shed 0 bases, with 14 bases lying between them. CDR3 in amino acids: CAISSLSGPNTGELFF. For the CDR3, the DNA is TGTGCCATCAGCTCCCTGAGCGGCCCGAACACCGGGGAGCTGTTTTTT.

This clonotype appeared many times. The genes are TRBV24-1 and TRBJ2-1; 9 bases map to TRBD1. V dropped 4 bases and J dropped 7; count of bases not matched to a gene: 10. The CDR3 is 16 residues long. Germline V gene sequence: CDR1 KGHDR, CDR2 SFDVKD. The CDR3 DNA reads as TGTGCCACCAGTGACCGTTCTGGACAGGGGCGGAATGAGCAGTTCTTC. Translating it yields CATSDRSGQGRNEQFF.

At least ten counts were recorded for this clonotype. The CDR3 DNA follows: TGTGCCAGCAATTTAGCGGGAGGGCCCTCCTACGAGCAGTACTTC. Its translation: CASNLAGGPSYEQYF. V is TRBV6-1 and J is TRBJ2-7; 11 bases agree with TRBD2. The CDR3 has 15 residues. The germline gives CDR1 MNHNS, CDR2 SASEGT. The V and J ends lost 7 bases and 0 bases, in that order; junction bases with no gene match: 5.

There are a few counts of this clonotype. A much larger clonotype is one base distant, so this may be a read error. J is TRBJ1-2 and V is TRBV2; no definite D call. CDR1 is SNHLY and CDR2 is FYNNEI in the germline V gene. The CDR3 contains 13 residues. The CDR3 loop reads CVSSVVSNYGYTF. Here the CDR3 DNA reads TGTGTCAGCAGTGTGGTCAGCAACTATGGCTACACCTTC.

The CDR3: CASSLAVLNTGELFF. The CDR3 coding sequence is TGTGCCAGCAGCTTGGCGGTTCTTAACACCGGGGAGCTGTTTTTT. This chain connects TRBV7-2 to TRBJ2-2; D gene uncertain. Germline-derived CDR1 and CDR2 are SGHTA and FQGNSA. V shed 3 bases and J shed 2 bases, with 10 bases lying between them. The CDR3 is 15 residues long.

This clonotype was recorded many times. The V call is TRBV6-1, the J call TRBJ2-6; D gene unclear. Trimming removed 4 bases from V and 0 bases from J, with 16 bases in between. Looked up from germline, CDR1 is MNHNS and CDR2 is SASEGT. The CDR3 spans 18 residues. CDR3 protein: CASSGLRTQYSGANVLTF. The CDR3 DNA sequence: TGTGCCAGCAGTGGGCTGCGGACGCAGTACTCTGGGGCCAACGTCCTGACTTTC.

This clonotype was detected ten times or more. The J gene is TRBJ1-4, the V gene TRBV6-1; a weak D match, TRBD1 (5 bases). The V end was cut by 2 bases, the J end by 0 bases, with 7 bases between. CDR3 size: 15 residues. CDR1 is MNHNS, CDR2 SASEGT, per germline. CDR3 protein: CASSERGATNEKLFF. As DNA, the CDR3 is TGTGCCAGCAGTGAACGGGGCGCAACTAATGAAAAACTGTTTTTT.

The sample holds many counts of this clonotype. In DNA, the CDR3 is TGTGCCAGCAGCTACTCTAGCGGGACCCAAGAGACCCAGTACTTC. This translates into CASSYSSGTQETQYF. This chain connects TRBV11-2 to TRBJ2-5, with 9 bases lining up with TRBD2. J gave up 1 base and V 4 bases, and 4 bases lay outside the gene matches. The CDR3 loop spans 15 amino acids. The germline V gene has CDR1 SGHAT and CDR2 FQNNGV.

The chain uses TRBV5-1 and TRBJ1-2, with D maybe TRBD1 (5 bases). Germline CDR1 and CDR2: SGHRS and YFSETQ. The CDR3 is made up of 15 amino acids. V was trimmed by 4 bases and J by 4 bases, leaving 17 bases between them. CDR3 DNA sequence: TGCGCCAGCAGCGAGCCGGGACCTCAGGGCTATGGCTACACCTTC. Protein product: CASSEPGPQGYGYTF.

Ten or more counts support this clonotype. V gene TRBV9 combines with J gene TRBJ2-5, with 7 bases that match TRBD2. Germline V gene data show CDR1 as SGDLS and CDR2 as YYNGEE. Trimming cost V 0 bases and J 4 bases; bases outside gene matches: 9. CDR3 size: 16 residues. CDR3: CASSVGGNWEGETQYF. CDR3 nucleotide sequence: TGTGCCAGCAGCGTAGGAGGTAACTGGGAGGGAGAGACCCAGTACTTC.

The chain is built from TRBV14 and TRBJ1-2, with 11 bases that match TRBD1. The V segment lost 3 bases and the J segment 4 bases; nucleotides outside the gene matches: 13. In germline, CDR1 is SGHDN, CDR2 FVKESK. The CDR3 runs to 18 residues. The CDR3 spells CASSQNISRDRGTYGYTF. The CDR3 DNA reads as TGTGCCAGCAGCCAGAACATATCCCGGGACAGGGGGACCTATGGCTACACCTTC.

This chain joins TRBV11-2 and TRBJ1-1; D gene ambiguous. Germline CDR1 reads SGHAT; CDR2 reads FQNNGV. The CDR3 contains 14 residues. Trimming left V 6 bases short and J 10 bases short, with 21 bases between. CDR3 bases: TGTGCCAGCAGTTCCCGAGATACGGCCTCTGGAGCTTTCTTT. It yields the protein CASSSRDTASGAFF. The whole variable domain, filled in from reference TRBV11-2 and TRBJ1-1, reads EAGVAQSPRYKIIEKRQSVAFWCNPISGHATLYWYQQILGQGPKLLIQFQNNGVVDDSQLPKDRFSAERLKGVDSTLKIQPAKLEDSAVYLCASSSRDTASGAFFGQGTRLTVV.

There are a few counts of this clonotype. The rearrangement uses TRBV18 and TRBJ1-1, with 7 bases matching TRBD1. Germline values: CDR1 KGHSH, CDR2 LQKENI. The CDR3 contains 17 residues. The V gene end was trimmed by 3 bases and the J gene end by 0 bases; junction bases not matched to a gene: 10. For the CDR3, the DNA is TGTGCCAGCTCACCCCTCTTATTGACAGGGATGAACACTGAAGCTTTCTTT. The encoded protein is CASSPLLLTGMNTEAFF.

The chain combines TRBV18 with TRBJ2-7; unclear D gene. Germline assignment: CDR1 KGHSH and CDR2 LQKENI. The CDR3 is 13 amino acids. The V end was cut by 5 bases, the J end by 0 bases, with 8 bases between. Here the CDR3 reads CASSDGYSYEQYF. The CDR3, as DNA: TGTGCCAGCTCAGACGGATACTCCTACGAGCAGTACTTC. The full variable domain, with the rest looked up from reference TRBV18 and TRBJ2-7, is NAGVMQNPRHLVRRRGQEARLRCSPMKGHSHVYWYRQLPEEGLKFMVYLQKENIIDESGMPKERFSAEFPKEGPSILRIQQVVRGDSAAYFCASSDGYSYEQYFGPGTRLTVT.

This clonotype was counted ten times or more. The chain has TRBV14 and TRBJ2-3; 9 nucleotides line up with TRBD1. The CDR3 is made up of 17 amino acids. With 4 bases clipped from V and 3 bases from J, the junction kept 11 bases outside the gene matches. Germline V lookup: CDR1 SGHDN, CDR2 FVKESK. CDR3 amino acids: CASSPSSGTGWTDTQYF. The CDR3 region has the DNA TGTGCCAGCAGCCCATCTTCCGGGACAGGGTGGACAGATACGCAGTATTTT.

This clonotype was seen at least ten times. V usage is TRBV4-1 and J usage is TRBJ1-1; the D gene is possibly TRBD1 (6 bases). V gave up 3 bases and J gave up 0 bases, with 8 bases separating them. There are 14 residues in the CDR3. Germline V gives CDR1 MGHRA, CDR2 YSYEKL. The DNA for the CDR3 is TGCGCCAGCAGCCAGGACAGTCTGAACACTGAAGCTTTCTTT. Its translation is CASSQDSLNTEAFF.

This clonotype showed up just a few times. J is TRBJ2-2 and V is TRBV6-2 or TRBV6-3; 8 nucleotides line up with TRBD1. Germline values: CDR1 MNHEY, CDR2 SVGEGT. V was pared by 6 bases and J by 1 base, with 4 bases of the junction left unmatched. This CDR3 has 15 residues. This CDR3 reads CASRAGQGNTGELFF. In DNA, the CDR3 is TGTGCCAGCAGAGCCGGACAGGGGAACACCGGGGAGCTGTTTTTT.

This chain uses TRBV19 with TRBJ2-2; tentatively, D is TRBD1 or TRBD2 (7 bases each). V gave up 3 bases and J gave up 4 bases, with 12 bases separating them. The CDR3 consists of 15 residues. CDR1 and CDR2 from the germline V gene are LNHDA and SQIVND (reference sequence). The CDR3 loop is CASSIQGGATGELFF. The CDR3 coding sequence is TGTGCCAGTAGTATTCAGGGGGGGGCCACCGGGGAGCTGTTTTTT.

The chain employs TRBV12-5 and TRBJ2-7; D is possibly TRBD2 (6 bases). Germline assignment: CDR1 LGHNT and CDR2 FRNRAP. Trimming shortened V by 5 bases and J by 0 bases, and 11 bases separated the two germline ends. The CDR3 is 14 amino acids. CDR3 DNA sequence: TGTGCTAGTGGTCCTCGGGACTTCTCCTACGAGCAGTACTTC. It translates to CASGPRDFSYEQYF.